This TCR beta chain was identified during a study of identifying expanded T cells in peripheral blood. General study results and limits: About 1.2 clones differed between technical replicates, versus approximately 17 and 20 over time. Clone count variance between approximately two-week samples rose with total template count.

Healthy donors had no documented immune events, such as infections, while sampled. Only one count was recorded for this clone. What it binds is not known. The CDR3 contains 16 residues. Germline CDR1 reads SGHRS; CDR2 reads YFSETQ. V dropped 1 base and J dropped 5; count of bases not matched to a gene: 7. Profiled with immunoSEQ multiplex PCR; TCRdb holds only in-frame clones, not every one. The table lists some 130,000 clones, around 88% of them singletons. The sample was blood. The chain joins TRBV5-1 to TRBJ2-5; TRBD2 aligns across 11 bases. The sequence derives from a person aged 18 to 75 in good health. The CDR3 nucleotides are TGCGCCAGCAGCTTGACTAGCGGGGGCGTGTCGGAGACCCAGTACTTC. Residues: CASSLTSGGVSETQYF.